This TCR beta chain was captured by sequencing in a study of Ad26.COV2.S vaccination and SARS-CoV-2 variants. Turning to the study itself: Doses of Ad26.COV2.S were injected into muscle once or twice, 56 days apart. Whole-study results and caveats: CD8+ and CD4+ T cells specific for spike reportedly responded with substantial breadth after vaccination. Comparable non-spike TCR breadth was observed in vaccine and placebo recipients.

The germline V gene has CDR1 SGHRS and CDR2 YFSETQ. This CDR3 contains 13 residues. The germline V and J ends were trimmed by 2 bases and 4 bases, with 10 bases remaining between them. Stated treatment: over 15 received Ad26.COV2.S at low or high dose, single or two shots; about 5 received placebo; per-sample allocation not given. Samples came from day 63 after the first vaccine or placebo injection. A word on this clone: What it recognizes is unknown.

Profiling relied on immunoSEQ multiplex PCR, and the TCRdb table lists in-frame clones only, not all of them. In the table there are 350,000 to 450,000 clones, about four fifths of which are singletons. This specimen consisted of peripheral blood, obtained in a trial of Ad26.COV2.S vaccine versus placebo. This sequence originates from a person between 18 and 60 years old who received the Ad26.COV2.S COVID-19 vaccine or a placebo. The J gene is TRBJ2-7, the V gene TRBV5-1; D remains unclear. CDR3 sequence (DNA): TGCGCCAGCAGCTTCTCGAGTCGGTACGAGCAGTACTTC. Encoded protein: CASSFSSRYEQYF.